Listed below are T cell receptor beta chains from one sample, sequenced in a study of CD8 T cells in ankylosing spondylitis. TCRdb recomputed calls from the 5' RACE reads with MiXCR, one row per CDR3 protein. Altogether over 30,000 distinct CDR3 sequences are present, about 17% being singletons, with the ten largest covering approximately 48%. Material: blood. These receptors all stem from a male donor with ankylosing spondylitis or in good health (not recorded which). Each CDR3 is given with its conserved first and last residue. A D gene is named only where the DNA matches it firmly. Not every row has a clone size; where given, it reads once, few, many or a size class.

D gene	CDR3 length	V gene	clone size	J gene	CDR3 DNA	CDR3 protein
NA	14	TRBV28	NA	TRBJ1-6	TGTGCCAGCAGTTTAAGGGACCGGGTAGGACCCCTCCACTTT	CASSLRDRVGPLHF
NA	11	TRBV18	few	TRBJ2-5	TGTGCCAGCTCACCAGAAGAGACCCAGTACTTC	CASSPEETQYF
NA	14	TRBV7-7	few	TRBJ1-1	TGTGCTAGCAGCCCGACAGGAATGAACACTGAAGCTTTCTTT	CASSPTGMNTEAFF
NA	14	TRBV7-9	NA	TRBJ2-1	TGTGCCAGCAGTCCCGGCGGTAGCGCTAGGAAGCAGTTCTTC	CASSPGGSARKQFF
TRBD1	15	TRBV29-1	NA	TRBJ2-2	TGCAGCGTATACGGGACAGGGGGTTACACCGGGGAGCTGTTTTTT	CSVYGTGGYTGELFF
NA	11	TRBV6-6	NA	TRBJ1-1	TGTGCCAGCAACCACGGGGTAGGGGCTTTCTTT	CASNHGVGAFF
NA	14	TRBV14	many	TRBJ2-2	TGTGCCAGCAGCCCGAGGACTTACTACGGGGAGCTGTTTTTT	CASSPRTYYGELFF
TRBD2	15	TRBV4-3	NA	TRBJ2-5	TGCGCCAGCAGCCAAGGGACTAGCGGGAGTGAGACCCAGTACTTC	CASSQGTSGSETQYF
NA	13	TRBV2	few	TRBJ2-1	TGTGCCAGCAGGACCCAGGGATTCAATGAGCAGTTCTTC	CASRTQGFNEQFF
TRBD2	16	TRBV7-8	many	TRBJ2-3	TGTGCCAGCAGCCCCGTGAGGAGCGGGGGTCGTGATACGCAGTATTTT	CASSPVRSGGRDTQYF
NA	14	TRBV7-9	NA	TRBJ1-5	TGTGCCAGCAGCTTAAACGGGGCTGGGCAGCCCCAGCATTTT	CASSLNGAGQPQHF
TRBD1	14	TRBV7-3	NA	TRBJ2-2	TGTGCCAGCAGCCGGGACAGGGACACCGGGGAGCTGTTTTTT	CASSRDRDTGELFF
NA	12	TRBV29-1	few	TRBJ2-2	TGCAGTGGATGCGGGGAAACCGGGGAGCTGTTTTTT	CSGCGETGELFF
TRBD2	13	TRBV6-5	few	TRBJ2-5	TGTGCCAGCTCCGGGGGGGCTCAAGAGACCCAGTACTTC	CASSGGAQETQYF
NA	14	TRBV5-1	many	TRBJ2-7	TGCGCCAGCAGCTTGGGCAGTCCCCCCTACGAGCAGTACTTC	CASSLGSPPYEQYF
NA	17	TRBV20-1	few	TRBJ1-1	TGCAGTGCTAGAGATCGGGGGGGCTATACCTGGAACACTGAAGCTTTCTTT	CSARDRGGYTWNTEAFF
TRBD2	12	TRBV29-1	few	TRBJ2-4	TGCAGCGTCGGGGAGGGCAAAAACATTCAGTACTTC	CSVGEGKNIQYF
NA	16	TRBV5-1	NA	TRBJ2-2	TGCGCCAGGAGCTGGGGGGCTAGCGGAAACACCGGGGAGCTGTTTTTT	CARSWGASGNTGELFF
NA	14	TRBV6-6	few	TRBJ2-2	TGTGCCAGCAGTCATGGCGGAGGGACGGGGGAGCTGTTTTTT	CASSHGGGTGELFF
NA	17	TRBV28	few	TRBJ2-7	TGTGCCAGCAGTTTTAACCCCTCCTTCATTCGGGACATCAAGCAGTACTTC	CASSFNPSFIRDIKQYF
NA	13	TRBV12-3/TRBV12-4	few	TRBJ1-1	TGTGCCAGCAGTTTAGAGAGGAACACTGAAGCTTTCTTT	CASSLERNTEAFF
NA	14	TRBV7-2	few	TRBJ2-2	TGTGCCAGCAGCGTGACAGAATCTTCCGGGGAGCTGTTTTTT	CASSVTESSGELFF
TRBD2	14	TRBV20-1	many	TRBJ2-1	TGCAGTGCTAGAGACGGGAGGGGTTGGAATGAGCAGTTCTTC	CSARDGRGWNEQFF
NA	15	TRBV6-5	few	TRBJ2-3	TGTGCCAGCAGTTATGGAACTCGTCGCACAGATACGCAGTATTTT	CASSYGTRRTDTQYF
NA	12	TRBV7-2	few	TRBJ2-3	TGTGCCAGCAGCCCCCTACTAGATACGCAGTATTTT	CASSPLLDTQYF
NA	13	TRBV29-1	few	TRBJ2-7	TGCAGCGTTGATGTAGCAGGGCGCGGGGAGCAGTACTTC	CSVDVAGRGEQYF
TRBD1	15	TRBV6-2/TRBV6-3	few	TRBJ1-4	TGTGCCAGCAGCCGGCGAGGGACAGTTATCGAAAAACTGTTTTTT	CASSRRGTVIEKLFF
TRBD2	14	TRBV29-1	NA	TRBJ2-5	TGCAGCGCGTTACGAGGACTAGCGGGAGAGACCCAGTACTTC	CSALRGLAGETQYF
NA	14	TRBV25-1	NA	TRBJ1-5	TGTGCCAGCAGTGATGGGTCCAGCAATCAGCCCCAGCATTTT	CASSDGSSNQPQHF
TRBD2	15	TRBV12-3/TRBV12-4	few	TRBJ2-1	TGTGCCAGCAGGACTAGCGGGGGGGCTCACAATGAGCAGTTCTTC	CASRTSGGAHNEQFF
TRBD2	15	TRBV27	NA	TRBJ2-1	TGTGCCAGCAGTTCTAAGCGGGAGCCCTACAATGAGCAGTTCTTC	CASSSKREPYNEQFF
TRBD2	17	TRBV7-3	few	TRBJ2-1	TGTGCCAGCAGCTTAAGCCGTGGACTAGCGTTTATGAATGAGCAGTTCTTC	CASSLSRGLAFMNEQFF
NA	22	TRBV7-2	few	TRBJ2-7	TGTGCCAGCAGGCCGCATACTTCCGGGGGAGACAGGCGAAGGGTTAGCGCCTACGAGCAGTACTTC	CASRPHTSGGDRRRVSAYEQYF
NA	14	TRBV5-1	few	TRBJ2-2	TGCGCCAGCAGCTTCACCGGGGGGCCCGGGGAGCTGTTTTTT	CASSFTGGPGELFF
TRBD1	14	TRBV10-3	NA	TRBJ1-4	TGTGCCATAAGACAGGGTGGAACTAATGAAAAACTGTTTTTT	CAIRQGGTNEKLFF
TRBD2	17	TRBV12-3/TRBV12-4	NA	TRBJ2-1	TGTGCCAGCAGGGATATGCGGCTAGCGGGGAGGTACAATGAGCAGTTTTTC	CASRDMRLAGRYNEQFF
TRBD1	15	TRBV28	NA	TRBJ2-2	TGTGCCAGCAGTCCGACAGGGGGTCGGACCGGGGAGCTGTTTTTT	CASSPTGGRTGELFF
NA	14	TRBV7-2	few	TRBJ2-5	TGTGCCAGCAGCCCGCACCTGTACCAAGAGACCCAGTACTTC	CASSPHLYQETQYF
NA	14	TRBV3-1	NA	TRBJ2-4	TGTGCCAGCAGCCAAGGGACAAACAAAAACATTCAGTACTTC	CASSQGTNKNIQYF
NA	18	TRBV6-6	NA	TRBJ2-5	TGTGCCAGCAGTTTCAACCCCGGCCTAGCTGCGGACCAAGAGACCCAGTACTTC	CASSFNPGLAADQETQYF